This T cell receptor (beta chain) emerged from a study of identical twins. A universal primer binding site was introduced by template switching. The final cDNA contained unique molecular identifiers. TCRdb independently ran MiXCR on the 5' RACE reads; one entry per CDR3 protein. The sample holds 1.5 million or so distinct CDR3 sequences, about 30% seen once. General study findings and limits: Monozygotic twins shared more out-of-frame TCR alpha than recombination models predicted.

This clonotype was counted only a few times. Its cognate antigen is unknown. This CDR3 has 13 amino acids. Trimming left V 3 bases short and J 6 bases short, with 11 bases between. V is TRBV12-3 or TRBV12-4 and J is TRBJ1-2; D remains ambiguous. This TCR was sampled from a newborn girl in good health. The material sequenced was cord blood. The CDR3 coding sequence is TGTGCCAGCAGTTTCTTTGGTCGTAATGGCTACACCTTC. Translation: CASSFFGRNGYTF.